This is a list of T cell receptor beta chains from one sample in a study of blood T cell repertoires in COVID-19. The repertoire was sequenced with immunoSEQ multiplex PCR; TCRdb's copy has only in-frame clones and lacks some. The data hold some 100,000 clones, with approximately 90% observed a single time. The sequenced sample consisted of peripheral blood. These receptor sequences come from a human donor in a cohort sampled during active COVID-19. The CDR3 runs from the conserved cysteine through the conserved F or W. The D gene is left open where the match is weak. Only part of the rows carry a size: once, few, many, or a class if the clone is expanded.

CDR3	DNA	D	size	V	J
CASSRWTGLSIGEQYF	TGCGCCAGCAGCCGATGGACAGGGTTATCGATAGGCGAGCAGTACTTC	TRBD1	.	TRBV5-1	TRBJ2-7
CASSPLAGGSYEQYF	TGTGCCAGCAGCCCACTAGCGGGAGGTTCCTACGAGCAGTACTTC	TRBD2	.	TRBV5-5	TRBJ2-7
CASTQGTSGNRDTQYF	TGTGCCAGCACCCAAGGGACTAGCGGGAATCGAGATACGCAGTATTTT	TRBD2	.	TRBV6-6	TRBJ2-3
CASSPGQTYEQYF	TGTGCCAGCAGCCCCGGACAGACCTACGAGCAGTACTTC	.	.	TRBV11-2	TRBJ2-7
CASSPPMGQGGETQYF	TGTGCCAGCAGCCCGCCCATGGGACAGGGGGGGGAGACCCAGTACTTC	TRBD1	.	TRBV9	TRBJ2-5
CASSLTVGNTIYF	TGTGCCAGCAGTCTCACAGTTGGAAACACCATATATTTT	.	.	TRBV6-5	TRBJ1-3
CASSEMGDQPFYEQYF	TGTGCCAGCAGTGAAATGGGAGACCAGCCGTTTTACGAGCAGTACTTC	.	.	TRBV6-1	TRBJ2-7
CAIRVGGADTEAFF	TGTGCCATCCGTGTAGGGGGGGCGGACACTGAAGCTTTCTTT	.	.	TRBV10-3	TRBJ1-1
CASSFTSGRNSYEQYF	TGCGCCAGCAGCTTTACTAGCGGGAGGAACTCCTACGAGCAGTACTTC	TRBD2	.	TRBV5-1	TRBJ2-7
CASSESGSLGNSPLHF	TGTGCCAGCAGTGAATCAGGCAGCCTTGGAAACTCACCCCTCCACTTT	.	.	TRBV2	TRBJ1-6
CASSSWVSGKPRFF	TGCGCCAGCAGCTCGTGGGTCAGCGGCAAACCCCGGTTCTTC	.	.	TRBV5-1	TRBJ2-1
CASSLVTGGGSPLHF	TGTGCCAGCAGCTTAGTTACAGGGGGTGGTTCACCCCTCCACTTT	TRBD1	.	TRBV11-2	TRBJ1-6
CASRLTGGTGELFF	TGCGCCAGCAGGTTGACAGGGGGTACCGGGGAGCTGTTTTTT	TRBD1	once	TRBV10-1	TRBJ2-2
CASLTGSTSPLHF	TGTGCCAGCTTGACGGGGTCAACCTCACCCCTCCACTTT	.	.	TRBV6-5	TRBJ1-6
CASSQPGYGYTF	TGTGCCAGCAGCCAACCGGGCTATGGCTACACCTTC	.	.	TRBV14	TRBJ1-2
CASSQGQGVNQPQHF	TGCGCCAGCAGCCAAGGGCAGGGGGTCAATCAGCCCCAGCATTTT	TRBD1	.	TRBV4-1	TRBJ1-5
CATSDKTSRDEQFF	TGTGCCACCAGTGATAAGACTAGTCGAGATGAGCAGTTCTTC	.	.	TRBV24-1	TRBJ2-1
CAWRQQVEAFF	TGTGCCTGGAGACAACAGGTGGAAGCTTTCTTT	.	few	TRBV30	TRBJ1-1
CASRGNYNSPLHF	TGTGCCAGCCGGGGGAATTATAATTCACCCCTCCACTTT	.	.	TRBV12-3/TRBV12-4	TRBJ1-6
CASSFRASGRENEQFF	TGTGCCAGCAGCTTTAGGGCTAGCGGGAGAGAAAATGAGCAGTTCTTC	TRBD2	once	TRBV13	TRBJ2-1
CASSDGQGKGNTIYF	TGTGCCAGCAGTGACGGACAGGGGAAAGGAAACACCATATATTTT	TRBD1	.	TRBV6-4	TRBJ1-3
CASSPLAGGADTQYF	TGTGCCAGCTCACCACTAGCGGGGGGGGCAGATACGCAGTATTTT	TRBD2	.	TRBV18	TRBJ2-3
CASSQEGLGQRGNTIYF	TGCGCCAGCAGCCAAGAGGGCCTGGGGCAGCGTGGAAACACCATATATTTT	.	.	TRBV4-1	TRBJ1-3
CAISGPGQGAGSYNSPLHF	TGTGCCATCAGTGGCCCGGGACAGGGGGCAGGCTCCTATAATTCACCCCTCCACTTT	TRBD1	.	TRBV10-3	TRBJ1-6
CASLRTGVGTQYF	TGTGCCAGCCTGCGGACAGGGGTTGGTACGCAGTATTTT	TRBD1	.	TRBV28	TRBJ2-3
CATSRDRGMGGTGELFF	TGTGCCACCAGCAGAGATCGGGGGATGGGAGGGACCGGGGAGCTGTTTTTT	TRBD2	.	TRBV15	TRBJ2-2
CASSPSPPGGSNSPLHF	TGTGCCAGCAGCCCAAGTCCCCCAGGGGGTAGTAATTCACCCCTCCACTTT	TRBD1	.	TRBV7-6	TRBJ1-6
CSASGIGQGGNQPQHF	TGCAGTGCTAGTGGAATAGGACAGGGGGGCAATCAGCCCCAGCATTTT	TRBD1	.	TRBV20-1	TRBJ1-5
CASSGQGIFEQYF	TGTGCCAGTAGTGGGCAGGGGATTTTCGAGCAGTACTTC	.	.	TRBV19	TRBJ2-7
CASRAGGTQYF	TGTGCCAGCCGGGCCGGGGGGACCCAGTACTTC	.	once	TRBV25-1	TRBJ2-5
CASGAGRGNYEQYF	TGTGCCAGCGGTGCAGGCAGGGGAAACTACGAGCAGTACTTC	.	.	TRBV7-9	TRBJ2-7
CASSKGPGVIYEQYF	TGTGCCAGCAGCAAAGGTCCAGGGGTAATTTACGAGCAGTACTTC	.	.	TRBV21-1	TRBJ2-7
CASGTGSGVGNQPQHF	TGTGCCAGTGGCACAGGGTCAGGGGTGGGCAATCAGCCCCAGCATTTT	.	few	TRBV19	TRBJ1-5
CASSTPRQGEGYTF	TGTGCCAGCAGCACCCCACGACAGGGGGAAGGCTACACCTTC	TRBD1	.	TRBV7-8	TRBJ1-2
CASSRGTGASGSTDTQYF	TGTGCCAGCAGCCGAGGGACCGGGGCTAGCGGGAGTACAGATACGCAGTATTTT	TRBD2	.	TRBV11-3	TRBJ2-3
CASSEGAGGDISYEQYF	TGTGCCAGCAGTGAAGGCGCAGGGGGCGACATCTCCTACGAGCAGTACTTC	TRBD1	.	TRBV6-1	TRBJ2-7
CASSQSGYNEQFF	TGCGCCAGCAGCCAAAGCGGCTACAATGAGCAGTTCTTC	.	.	TRBV5-1	TRBJ2-1
CASSSGQGVKDEQYF	TGTGCCAGCAGTTCGGGACAGGGGGTTAAAGACGAGCAGTACTTC	TRBD1	.	TRBV7-9	TRBJ2-7
CASSPDRSTYNEQFF	TGTGCCAGCAGCCCCGACAGGAGTACCTACAATGAGCAGTTCTTC	.	.	TRBV13	TRBJ2-1
CASGGGSYEQYF	TGTGCCAGCGGAGGGGGCAGCTACGAGCAGTACTTC	.	.	TRBV2	TRBJ2-7
CASSSRLRGNQPQHF	TGTGCCAGCAGTTCCCGGCTTCGGGGCAATCAGCCCCAGCATTTT	.	few	TRBV6-5	TRBJ1-5
CASSVGQYGYTF	TGTGCCAGCAGCGTAGGACAGTATGGCTACACCTTC	.	few	TRBV9	TRBJ1-2
CASSLYRWGGNQPQHF	TGTGCCAGCAGTTTATATAGGTGGGGCGGCAATCAGCCCCAGCATTTT	.	.	TRBV28	TRBJ1-5
CAISESELEVQPQHF	TGTGCCATCAGTGAGTCCGAGTTAGAGGTCCAGCCCCAGCATTTT	.	.	TRBV10-3	TRBJ1-5
CASSQGDSQETQYF	TGTGCCAGCAGCCAAGGTGACAGTCAAGAGACCCAGTACTTC	.	.	TRBV3-1/TRBV3-2	TRBJ2-5
CASSPSGGRMGGYTF	TGTGCCAGCTCACCTTCGGGGGGTCGGATGGGAGGCTACACCTTC	.	.	TRBV18	TRBJ1-2
CASSYRQGGGSTGYTF	TGTGCCAGCAGTTACAGACAGGGTGGTGGATCGACGGGCTACACCTTC	TRBD1	.	TRBV6-2/TRBV6-3	TRBJ1-2
CASSLGQMNTEAFF	TGTGCCAGCAGCTTGGGGCAGATGAACACTGAAGCTTTCTTT	.	.	TRBV5-4	TRBJ1-1
CAISVGTVYEQYF	TGTGCCATCAGTGTGGGGACAGTCTACGAGCAGTACTTC	TRBD1	.	TRBV10-3	TRBJ2-7
CASSLGWGSGRDTQYF	TGTGCCAGCAGCTTAGGGTGGGGTAGCGGGAGGGATACGCAGTATTTT	TRBD2	once	TRBV7-8	TRBJ2-3
CASSLDLGQGRNTIYF	TGTGCCAGCAGCTTAGATCTTGGGCAGGGGAGAAACACCATATATTTT	.	.	TRBV11-2	TRBJ1-3
CASRPGQTGYRGNEQFF	TGCGCCAGCAGACCCGGGCAAACAGGGTATAGGGGCAATGAGCAGTTCTTC	.	.	TRBV4-1	TRBJ2-1
CASSRQGSSYNSPLHF	TGTGCCAGCAGTCGACAGGGTAGCTCCTATAATTCACCCCTCCACTTT	TRBD1	.	TRBV6-6	TRBJ1-6